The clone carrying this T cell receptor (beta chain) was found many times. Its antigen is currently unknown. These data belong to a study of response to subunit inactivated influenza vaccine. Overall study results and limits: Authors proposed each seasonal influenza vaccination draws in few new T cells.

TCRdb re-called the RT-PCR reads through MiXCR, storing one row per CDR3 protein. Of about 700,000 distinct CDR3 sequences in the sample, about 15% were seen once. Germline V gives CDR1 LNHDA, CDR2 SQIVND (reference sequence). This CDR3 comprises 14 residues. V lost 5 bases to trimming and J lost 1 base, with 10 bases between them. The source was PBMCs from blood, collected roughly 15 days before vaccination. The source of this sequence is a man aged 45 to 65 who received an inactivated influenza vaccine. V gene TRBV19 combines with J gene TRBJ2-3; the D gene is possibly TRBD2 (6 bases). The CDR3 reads CASSRDFRTDTQYF. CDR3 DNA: TGTGCCAGTAGTCGGGACTTCCGCACAGATACGCAGTATTTT.